This T cell receptor beta chain originates from a study of T cell responses to AZD1222 COVID-19 vaccine. General observations from the study: None of the repertoires were sampled until the peak T cell response had passed.

Using immunoSEQ multiplex PCR, the repertoire was profiled, and TCRdb retains in-frame clones only, with some absent. Altogether 120,000 to 150,000 clones are present, about 92% being singletons, with the ten largest covering roughly 3.1%. About this clone: Its antigen remains unknown.

The CDR3 is 18 amino acids. V lost 5 bases, J lost 4 bases, and 24 bases lay in between. Germline V gene lookup returns CDR1 GTSNPN and CDR2 SVGIG (reference sequence). The J gene is TRBJ2-6, the V gene TRBV30; D is perhaps TRBD1 or TRBD2 (6 bases each). The sample consisted of peripheral blood, taken on day 0 of AZD1222 vaccination. The receptor was derived from an adult in good health. The CDR3 DNA is TGTGCCTGGGACGGGGGACGCAGGGGAGGTTCGGGGGCCAACGTCCTGACTTTC. Its protein is CAWDGGRRGGSGANVLTF. Drawing the rest from reference TRBV30 and TRBJ2-6, the complete variable domain is SQTIHQWPATLVQPVGSPLSLECTVEGTSNPNLYWYRQAAGRGLQLLFYSVGIGQISSEVPQNLSASRPQDRQFILSSKKLLLSDSGFYLCAWDGGRRGGSGANVLTFGAGSRLTVL.